The 14 T cell receptor beta chains presented below share a single source sample, sequenced in a study of cytomegalovirus exposure and HLA in healthy donors. Researchers ran the PCR with 60 Vbeta and 13 Jbeta primers. Using immunoSEQ multiplex PCR, the repertoire was profiled, and TCRdb retains in-frame clones only, with some absent. The repertoire includes 110,000 to 150,000 clones, over 70% of them detected once, and over 6.5% sits in the top ten. The specimen was PBMCs. These receptor sequences come from a man aged 25 to 40 in good health and CMV-seronegative.

The chain uses TRBV30 and TRBJ1-2; D possibly corresponds to TRBD1 (5 bases). This CDR3 has 12 amino acids. The ends were cut back, 5 bases at V and 5 bases at J, with 12 bases in the middle. Per the germline V gene, CDR1 is GTSNPN and CDR2 is SVGIG (reference sequence). CDR3 DNA: TGTGCCTGGGAGTGGGGGGGGTATGGCTACACCTTC. This gives the protein CAWEWGGYGYTF.

The rearrangement uses TRBV4-1 and TRBJ1-5; D call uncertain. The CDR3 sequence is 15 residues long. The germline CDR1 and CDR2 sequences are MGHRA and YSYEKL. The V gene lost 1 base and the J gene lost 1 base, with 8 bases spanning the gap. The CDR3 loop is CASSQVGDSNQPQHF. CDR3 sequence (DNA): TGCGCCAGCAGCCAAGTTGGAGACAGCAATCAGCCCCAGCATTTT.

This chain joins TRBV9 and TRBJ2-1, with TRBD2 as a possible D gene (6 bases). Per germline, CDR1 SGDLS and CDR2 YYNGEE. The V and J ends lost 4 bases and 1 base respectively, with 15 bases between them. The CDR3 is 16 amino acids. CDR3: CASSPRARGSYNEQFF. The CDR3 region has the DNA TGTGCCAGCAGCCCGCGAGCGCGGGGTTCCTACAATGAGCAGTTCTTC.

This clone was counted a few times. The chain employs TRBV2 and TRBJ2-7; maybe TRBD1 (5 bases). The CDR3 runs 12 residues. The germline V gene has CDR1 SNHLY and CDR2 FYNNEI. V was pared by 6 bases and J by 4 bases, with 10 bases between. The CDR3 spells CASRVTVYEQYF. The CDR3 DNA reads TGTGCCAGCAGGGTGACAGTTTACGAGCAGTACTTC.

The rearrangement joins TRBV27 to TRBJ2-7, with TRBD2 as a possible D gene (5 bases). Trimming removed 6 bases at V and 1 base at J, with 16 bases between. CDR1 and CDR2 (germline): MNHEY, SMNVEV (reference sequence). The CDR3 spans 15 residues. CDR3 sequence (DNA): TGTGCCAGCAGAAGAAGCTCACTAGGGTCCTACGAGCAGTACTTC. As protein: CASRRSSLGSYEQYF.

CDR3 coding DNA: TGTGCCAGCAGTGACCGGGACAGGAGTCAGCCCCAGCATTTT. Translating gives CASSDRDRSQPQHF. This chain connects TRBV2 to TRBJ1-5, with TRBD1 matching over 8 bases. With V trimmed by 3 bases and J by 6 bases, 4 bases remained unmatched. The V gene's germline CDR1 is SNHLY and CDR2 FYNNEI. The CDR3 is made up of 14 amino acids.

The V gene is TRBV15, the J gene TRBJ1-4, with D perhaps matching TRBD1 (5 bases). V dropped 0 bases and J dropped 4 bases, with 6 bases sitting between them. The CDR3 loop spans 14 amino acids. CDR1 and CDR2 (germline): LNHNV, YYDKDF (reference sequence). CDR3: CATSRDGHNEKLFF. The CDR3 DNA reads TGTGCCACCAGCAGAGATGGACATAATGAAAAACTGTTTTTT.

J is TRBJ1-1 and V is TRBV14; D perhaps matches TRBD1 (6 bases). The CDR3 totals 16 residues. Germline-derived CDR1 and CDR2 are SGHDN and FVKESK. V was pared by 3 bases and J by 1 base, with 15 bases between. The CDR3 sequence: CASSQGAGGGNTEAFF. In DNA form, the CDR3 reads TGTGCCAGCAGCCAGGGGGCGGGTGGTGGGAACACTGAAGCTTTCTTT.

The chain combines TRBV5-1 with TRBJ1-1; possible D gene TRBD1, 5 bases. Germline lookup yields CDR1 SGHRS and CDR2 YFSETQ. The CDR3 spans 14 residues. Trimming removed 5 bases from V and 1 base from J, with 12 bases in between. CDR3: CASSFAGGNTEAFF. DNA for the CDR3: TGCGCCAGCAGTTTCGCCGGGGGGAACACTGAAGCTTTCTTT. The full variable domain, with the rest looked up from reference TRBV5-1 and TRBJ1-1, is KAGVTQTPRYLIKTRGQQVTLSCSPISGHRSVSWYQQTPGQGLQFLFEYFSETQRNKGNFPGRFSGRQFSNSRSEMNVSTLELGDSALYLCASSFAGGNTEAFFGQGTRLTVV.

This clone was observed a few times. The chain uses TRBV27 and TRBJ1-5; 7 positions match TRBD1. Germline loops: CDR1 MNHEY, CDR2 SMNVEV (reference sequence). Trimming removed 0 bases from V and 6 bases from J; junction bases left unmatched: 5. The CDR3 runs 15 residues. The CDR3 bases are TGTGCCAGCAGTTTATCTGACAGGGATCCTCAGCCCCAGCATTTT. Translating it yields CASSLSDRDPQPQHF.

This clone occurred a few times. The rearrangement joins TRBV11-2 to TRBJ1-1; D remains ambiguous. Germline loops: CDR1 SGHAT, CDR2 FQNNGV. This CDR3 has 13 residues. V lost 5 bases and J 3 bases, leaving 10 bases between the germline ends. The CDR3 DNA is TGTGCCAGCAGCAGGGTCGGGGACACTGAAGCTTTCTTT. It is translated as CASSRVGDTEAFF.

The V and J genes are TRBV5-1 and TRBJ1-4; D remains ambiguous. The V gene lost 7 bases and the J gene lost 6 bases, with 7 bases spanning the gap. The CDR3 totals 11 residues. Germline V gives CDR1 SGHRS, CDR2 YFSETQ. CDR3 amino acids: CASRVDEKLFF. CDR3 in DNA: TGCGCCAGCCGAGTCGATGAAAAACTGTTTTTT.

V usage is TRBV29-1 and J usage is TRBJ2-7, with TRBD1 as a possible D gene (6 bases). The CDR3 has 11 residues. Between the trimmed V and J ends, which lost 7 bases and 3 bases, there was a span of 10 bases. Germline V CDR1 and CDR2: SQVTM, ANQGSEA. CDR3 protein: CSAIQGYEQYF. CDR3 coding DNA: TGCAGCGCCATACAGGGCTACGAGCAGTACTTC.

The J gene is TRBJ1-6, the V gene TRBV7-2; 9 nucleotides agree with TRBD1. Per germline, CDR1 SGHTA and CDR2 FQGNSA. Germline trimming cut 1 base from V and 7 bases from J; bases unmatched to any gene: 2. This CDR3 is built from 15 residues. The CDR3, as DNA: TGTGCCAGCAGCTTAGTGGGACAGGGAAATTCACCCCTCCACTTT. It specifies CASSLVGQGNSPLHF.